This TCR beta chain was documented in a study of cytomegalovirus exposure and HLA in healthy donors. Study-level findings and limits: Most TCR sequences showed up rarely, but some public TCRs showed up in many donors. Available immune exposure information was restricted to CMV serostatus only.

Primers included in the PCR were 60 Vbeta and 13 Jbeta primers. The assay was immunoSEQ multiplex PCR, and TCRdb's table has in-frame clones only and misses some. The data show about 120,000 clones, with 55% to 65% seen just once and over 8% held by the top ten. This clone has more than one count but fewer than ten. Its antigen is not identified. V shed 5 bases and J 3 bases; nucleotides not matched to a gene: 10. Germline CDR1 MNHEY, CDR2 SMNVEV (reference sequence). The CDR3 runs to 16 residues. The sample taken for sequencing was PBMCs. The source of this sequence is a middle-aged man in good health and CMV-seropositive. V usage is TRBV27 and J usage is TRBJ2-3; 8 bases match TRBD1. The CDR3 region has the DNA TGTGCCAGCAGTCCATGGACAGGGAAAGTGACAGATACGCAGTATTTT. Translating gives CASSPWTGKVTDTQYF.